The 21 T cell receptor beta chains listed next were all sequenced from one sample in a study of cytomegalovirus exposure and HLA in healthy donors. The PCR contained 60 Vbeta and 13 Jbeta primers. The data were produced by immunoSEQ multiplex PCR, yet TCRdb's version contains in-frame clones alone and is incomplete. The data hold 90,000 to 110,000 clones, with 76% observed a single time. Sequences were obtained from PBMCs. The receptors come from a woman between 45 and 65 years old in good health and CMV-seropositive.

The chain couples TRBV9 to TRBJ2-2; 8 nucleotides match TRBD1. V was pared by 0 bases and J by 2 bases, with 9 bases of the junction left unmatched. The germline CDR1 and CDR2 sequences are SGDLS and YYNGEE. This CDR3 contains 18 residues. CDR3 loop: CASSVAVAGGGNTGELFF. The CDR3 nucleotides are TGTGCCAGCAGCGTAGCGGTAGCAGGGGGCGGTAACACCGGGGAGCTGTTTTTT.

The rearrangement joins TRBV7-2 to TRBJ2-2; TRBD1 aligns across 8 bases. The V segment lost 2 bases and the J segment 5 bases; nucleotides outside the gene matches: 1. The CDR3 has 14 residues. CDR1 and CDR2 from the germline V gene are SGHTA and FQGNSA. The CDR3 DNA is TGTGCCAGCAGCTTAAGGACAGGGACCGGGGAGCTGTTTTTT. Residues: CASSLRTGTGELFF.

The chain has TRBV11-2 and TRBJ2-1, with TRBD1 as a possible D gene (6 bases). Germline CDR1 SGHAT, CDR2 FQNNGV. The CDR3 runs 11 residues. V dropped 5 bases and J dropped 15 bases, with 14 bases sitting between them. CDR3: CASSPDRSLFF. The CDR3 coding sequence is TGTGCCAGCAGCCCGGACAGAAGCCTGTTCTTC.

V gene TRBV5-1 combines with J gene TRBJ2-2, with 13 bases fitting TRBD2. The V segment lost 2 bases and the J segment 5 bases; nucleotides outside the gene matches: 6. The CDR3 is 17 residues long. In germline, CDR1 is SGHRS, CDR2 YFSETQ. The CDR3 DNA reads TGCGCCAGCAGCTTAACACTAGCGGGGGGGCCGACCGGGGAGCTGTTTTTT. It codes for CASSLTLAGGPTGELFF.

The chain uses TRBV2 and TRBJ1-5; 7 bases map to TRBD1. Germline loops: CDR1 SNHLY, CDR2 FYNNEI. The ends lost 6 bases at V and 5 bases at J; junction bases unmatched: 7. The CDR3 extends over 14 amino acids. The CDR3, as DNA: TGTGCCAGCAGACGAACAGGGGTTGATCAGCCCCAGCATTTT. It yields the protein CASRRTGVDQPQHF.

CDR3 amino acids: CASSLEQLTDTQYF. As DNA, the CDR3 is TGCGCCAGCAGCTTGGAACAGCTCACAGATACGCAGTATTTT. V and J are TRBV5-1 and TRBJ2-3; D unresolved. CDR3 length: 14 residues. CDR1 is SGHRS, CDR2 YFSETQ, per germline. The V end lost 0 bases, the J end lost 2 bases, and 7 bases lay between the germline ends.

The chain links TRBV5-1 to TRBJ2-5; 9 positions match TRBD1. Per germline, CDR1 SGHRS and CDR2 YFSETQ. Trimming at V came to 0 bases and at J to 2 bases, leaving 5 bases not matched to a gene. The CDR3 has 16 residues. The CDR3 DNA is TGCGCCAGCAGCTTGGCCAGGGGACAGGGTCAAGAGACCCAGTACTTC. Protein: CASSLARGQGQETQYF.

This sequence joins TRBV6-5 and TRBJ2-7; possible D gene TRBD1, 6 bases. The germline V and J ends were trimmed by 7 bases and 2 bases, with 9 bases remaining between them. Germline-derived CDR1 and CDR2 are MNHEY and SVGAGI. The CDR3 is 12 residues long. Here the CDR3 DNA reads TGTGCCAGCAAGGACAGTGCCTACGAGCAGTACTTC. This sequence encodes CASKDSAYEQYF.

The CDR3 spells CASSSTSYRDSNQPQHF. CDR3 DNA sequence: TGTGCCAGCAGCTCTACTTCATACAGGGATAGCAATCAGCCCCAGCATTTT. This chain connects TRBV21-1 to TRBJ1-5; the listed D gene, TRBD1, was not tested against the DNA. TRBV21-1 is termed a pseudogene. The CDR3 is 17 amino acids.

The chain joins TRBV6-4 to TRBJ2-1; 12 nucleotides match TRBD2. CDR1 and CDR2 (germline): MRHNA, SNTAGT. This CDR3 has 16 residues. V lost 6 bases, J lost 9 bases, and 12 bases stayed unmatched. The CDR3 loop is CASSEGASGRASEQFF. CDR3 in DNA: TGTGCCAGCAGCGAAGGGGCTAGCGGGAGGGCTTCTGAGCAGTTCTTC.

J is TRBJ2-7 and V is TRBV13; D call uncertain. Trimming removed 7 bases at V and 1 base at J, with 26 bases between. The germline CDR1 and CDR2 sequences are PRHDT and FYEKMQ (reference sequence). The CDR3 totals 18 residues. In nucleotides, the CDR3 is TGTGCCAGCATTTCCCAGTGGCCTACCGCCTCGAGGTCCTACGAGCAGTACTTC. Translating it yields CASISQWPTASRSYEQYF.

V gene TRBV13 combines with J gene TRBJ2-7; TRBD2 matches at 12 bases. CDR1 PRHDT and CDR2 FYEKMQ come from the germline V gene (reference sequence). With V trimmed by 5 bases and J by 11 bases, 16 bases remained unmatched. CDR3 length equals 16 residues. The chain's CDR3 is CASSRPGFPSGGAKYF. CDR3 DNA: TGTGCCAGCAGCAGACCGGGCTTTCCTAGCGGGGGGGCGAAGTACTTC.

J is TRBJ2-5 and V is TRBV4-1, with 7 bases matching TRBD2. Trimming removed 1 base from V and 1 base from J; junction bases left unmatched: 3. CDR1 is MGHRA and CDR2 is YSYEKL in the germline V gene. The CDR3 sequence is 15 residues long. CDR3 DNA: TGCGCCAGCAGCCAAGTAGCGGGCTTCCAAGAGACCCAGTACTTC. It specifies CASSQVAGFQETQYF.

The CDR3 DNA reads as TGTGCCAGCAGCGTAGGGTCCGCGGGGGGTGAAGAGACCCAGTACTTC. This encodes CASSVGSAGGEETQYF. The chain links TRBV9 to TRBJ2-5, with 8 positions matching TRBD2. Trimming at V came to 0 bases and at J to 3 bases, leaving 7 bases not matched to a gene. The CDR3 is made up of 16 amino acids. Germline CDR1 is SGDLS and CDR2 is YYNGEE.

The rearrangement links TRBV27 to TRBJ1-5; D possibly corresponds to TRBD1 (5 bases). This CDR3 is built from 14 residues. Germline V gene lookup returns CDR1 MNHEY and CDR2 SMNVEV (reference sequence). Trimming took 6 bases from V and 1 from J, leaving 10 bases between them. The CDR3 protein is CASRPGQSNQPQHF. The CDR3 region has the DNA TGTGCCAGCAGACCCGGACAAAGCAATCAGCCCCAGCATTTT.

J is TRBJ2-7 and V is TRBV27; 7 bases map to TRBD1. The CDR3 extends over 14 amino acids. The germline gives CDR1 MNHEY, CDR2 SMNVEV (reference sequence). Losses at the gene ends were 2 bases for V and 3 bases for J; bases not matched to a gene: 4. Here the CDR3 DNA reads TGTGCCAGCAGTTTAACACAGGGGAACTACGAGCAGTACTTC. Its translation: CASSLTQGNYEQYF.

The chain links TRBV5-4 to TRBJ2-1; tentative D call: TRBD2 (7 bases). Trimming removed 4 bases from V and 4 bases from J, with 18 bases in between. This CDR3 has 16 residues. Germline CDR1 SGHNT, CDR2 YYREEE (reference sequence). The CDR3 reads CASSRSSGGGYNEQFF. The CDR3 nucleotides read TGTGCCAGCAGCCGTTCTAGCGGAGGGGGGTACAATGAGCAGTTCTTC.

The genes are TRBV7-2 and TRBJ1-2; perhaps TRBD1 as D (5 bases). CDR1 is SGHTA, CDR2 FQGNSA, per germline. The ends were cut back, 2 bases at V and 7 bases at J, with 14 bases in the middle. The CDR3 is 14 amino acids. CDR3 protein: CASSLRGQTSGYTF. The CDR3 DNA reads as TGTGCCAGCAGCTTAAGGGGCCAAACATCTGGCTACACCTTC.

The chain's CDR3 is CASRVYSGANVLTF. The CDR3 DNA reads as TGTGCCAGCCGCGTCTACTCTGGGGCCAACGTCCTGACTTTC. The chain employs TRBV19 and TRBJ2-6; D is ambiguous. Germline values: CDR1 LNHDA, CDR2 SQIVND (reference sequence). CDR3 size: 14 residues. V lost 9 bases, J lost 0 bases, and 9 bases lay in between.

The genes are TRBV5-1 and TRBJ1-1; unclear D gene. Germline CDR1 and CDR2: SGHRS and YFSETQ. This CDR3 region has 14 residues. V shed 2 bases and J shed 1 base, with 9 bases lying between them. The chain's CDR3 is CASSLSGTNTEAFF. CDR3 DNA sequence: TGCGCCAGCAGCTTATCAGGCACGAACACTGAAGCTTTCTTT.

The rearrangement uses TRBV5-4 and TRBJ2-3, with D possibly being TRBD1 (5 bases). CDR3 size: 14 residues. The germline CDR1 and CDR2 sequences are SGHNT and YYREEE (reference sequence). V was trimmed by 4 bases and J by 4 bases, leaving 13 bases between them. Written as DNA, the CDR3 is TGTGCCAGCAGCCGGTCTGTGGGGCCAGATACGCAGTATTTT. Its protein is CASSRSVGPDTQYF.